This is a list of T cell receptor beta chains from one sample in a study of blood T cell repertoires in COVID-19. TCRdb's copy holds only in-frame clones and misses some; the assay was immunoSEQ multiplex PCR. This table holds under 200,000 clones, around four fifths found once. Sequencing was carried out using peripheral blood. These receptors originate from a woman older than 75 with COVID-19, enrolled during active disease. The CDR3 runs from the conserved cysteine through the conserved F or W. D genes are given only for firm matches. Not every row has a clone size; where given, it reads once, few, many or a size class.

abundance: -; d_gene: TRBD1; v_gene: TRBV7-2; j_gene: TRBJ1-2; CDR3aa: CASSLTGTNYGYTF; CDR3nt: TGTGCCAGCAGCTTGACAGGGACGAACTATGGCTACACCTTC
abundance: once; d_gene: TRBD1; v_gene: TRBV5-1; j_gene: TRBJ1-4; CDR3aa: CASSLGGQGNEKLFF; CDR3nt: TGCGCCAGCAGCTTGGGGGGACAGGGGAATGAAAAACTGTTTTTT
abundance: -; d_gene: TRBD1; v_gene: TRBV5-1; j_gene: TRBJ1-2; CDR3aa: CASSLGQGGGYTF; CDR3nt: TGCGCCAGCAGCTTGGGACAGGGGGGTGGCTACACCTTC
abundance: -; d_gene: -; v_gene: TRBV11-3; j_gene: TRBJ1-1; CDR3aa: CASSSGRGNTEAFF; CDR3nt: TGTGCCAGCAGCTCGGGCCGGGGGAACACTGAAGCTTTCTTT
abundance: -; d_gene: -; v_gene: TRBV7-8; j_gene: TRBJ1-6; CDR3aa: CASSLPVTPDYNSPLHF; CDR3nt: TGTGCCAGCAGCTTACCCGTGACTCCCGACTATAATTCACCCCTCCACTTT
abundance: -; d_gene: TRBD1; v_gene: TRBV5-1; j_gene: TRBJ2-5; CDR3aa: CASRKVPSGGEETQYF; CDR3nt: TGCGCCAGCAGAAAGGTTCCCTCAGGGGGCGAAGAGACCCAGTACTTC
abundance: medium-sized; d_gene: -; v_gene: TRBV27; j_gene: TRBJ2-7; CDR3aa: CASSLSWSGDLGQYF; CDR3nt: TGTGCCAGCAGTTTATCGTGGTCGGGGGACTTGGGGCAGTACTTC
abundance: -; d_gene: TRBD1; v_gene: TRBV6-5; j_gene: TRBJ1-2; CDR3aa: CASSNTGVRYGYTF; CDR3nt: TGTGCCAGCAGTAACACAGGGGTCCGCTATGGCTACACCTTC
abundance: -; d_gene: TRBD2; v_gene: TRBV6-6; j_gene: TRBJ2-1; CDR3aa: CASSVGLGNNEQFF; CDR3nt: TGTGCCAGCAGCGTTGGACTAGGTAACAATGAGCAGTTCTTC
abundance: once; d_gene: -; v_gene: TRBV28; j_gene: TRBJ1-5; CDR3aa: CASSSNRAVGQPQHF; CDR3nt: TGTGCCAGCAGTTCGAACAGGGCGGTGGGCCAGCCCCAGCATTTT
abundance: -; d_gene: -; v_gene: TRBV18; j_gene: TRBJ1-2; CDR3aa: CASGLFRDIYGYTF; CDR3nt: TGTGCCAGCGGGCTCTTCCGGGACATCTATGGCTACACCTTC
abundance: -; d_gene: TRBD1; v_gene: TRBV28; j_gene: TRBJ1-2; CDR3aa: CASTIGTGLDYGYTF; CDR3nt: TGTGCCAGCACCATTGGGACAGGGCTTGACTATGGCTACACCTTC
abundance: -; d_gene: TRBD1; v_gene: TRBV18; j_gene: TRBJ1-2; CDR3aa: CASSPSEGQGNSGYTF; CDR3nt: TGTGCCAGCTCACCTAGTGAGGGACAGGGGAATTCCGGCTACACCTTC
abundance: -; d_gene: TRBD2; v_gene: TRBV6-2/TRBV6-3; j_gene: TRBJ2-3; CDR3aa: CASSWTSGTDTQYF; CDR3nt: TGTGCCAGCAGTTGGACTAGCGGGACAGATACGCAGTATTTT
abundance: -; d_gene: -; v_gene: TRBV25-1; j_gene: TRBJ1-1; CDR3aa: CASSEYQEGTEAFF; CDR3nt: TGTGCCAGCAGTGAGTACCAGGAGGGGACTGAAGCTTTCTTT
abundance: once; d_gene: -; v_gene: TRBV7-9; j_gene: TRBJ2-7; CDR3aa: CASSLEPTGEQYF; CDR3nt: TGTGCCAGCAGCTTAGAACCAACAGGCGAGCAGTACTTC
abundance: -; d_gene: TRBD2; v_gene: TRBV3-1/TRBV3-2; j_gene: TRBJ2-5; CDR3aa: CASSQAGGEETQYF; CDR3nt: TGTGCCAGCAGCCAGGCGGGGGGCGAAGAGACCCAGTACTTC
abundance: once; d_gene: -; v_gene: TRBV28; j_gene: TRBJ2-3; CDR3aa: CASSQAYSTDTQYF; CDR3nt: TGTGCCAGCAGCCAGGCGTATAGCACAGATACGCAGTATTTT
abundance: -; d_gene: -; v_gene: TRBV6-6; j_gene: TRBJ2-2; CDR3aa: CASTRGTGELFF; CDR3nt: TGTGCCAGCACCCGGGGGACCGGGGAGCTGTTTTTT
abundance: -; d_gene: TRBD1; v_gene: TRBV14; j_gene: TRBJ2-2; CDR3aa: CASSHRQGAHTGELFF; CDR3nt: TGTGCCAGCAGCCATCGACAGGGGGCGCACACCGGGGAGCTGTTTTTT
abundance: -; d_gene: -; v_gene: TRBV28; j_gene: TRBJ1-5; CDR3aa: CASSLPDRPNQPQHF; CDR3nt: TGTGCCAGCAGTTTACCCGACAGGCCTAATCAGCCCCAGCATTTT
abundance: -; d_gene: -; v_gene: TRBV5-1; j_gene: TRBJ1-5; CDR3aa: CASSPSLDQPQHF; CDR3nt: TGCGCCAGCAGCCCCAGTCTTGATCAGCCCCAGCATTTT
abundance: -; d_gene: -; v_gene: TRBV3-1/TRBV3-2; j_gene: TRBJ1-3; CDR3aa: CASSQAGRFGNTIYF; CDR3nt: TGTGCCAGCAGCCAAGCAGGAAGATTTGGAAACACCATATATTTT
abundance: once; d_gene: -; v_gene: TRBV18; j_gene: TRBJ1-5; CDR3aa: CASSPLPSESNQPQHF; CDR3nt: TGTGCCAGCTCACCACTACCGTCTGAGAGTAATCAGCCCCAGCATTTT
abundance: -; d_gene: TRBD2; v_gene: TRBV15; j_gene: TRBJ2-3; CDR3aa: CATSRDLAGGSTDTQYF; CDR3nt: TGTGCCACCAGCAGAGATCTAGCGGGGGGTAGCACAGATACGCAGTATTTT
abundance: -; d_gene: TRBD1; v_gene: TRBV2; j_gene: TRBJ1-6; CDR3aa: CACQTGQRKEPLHF; CDR3nt: TGTGCCTGCCAAACGGGACAGAGGAAGGAACCCCTCCACTTT
abundance: -; d_gene: TRBD1; v_gene: TRBV29-1; j_gene: TRBJ1-1; CDR3aa: CSVGTGNGEAFF; CDR3nt: TGCAGCGTTGGGACAGGGAATGGTGAAGCTTTCTTT